What follows is one TCR beta chain and its context. Germline trimming cut 6 bases from V and 6 bases from J; bases unmatched to any gene: 4. The V gene's germline CDR1 is LGHNT and CDR2 FRNRAP. The length of the CDR3 is 13 residues. Then a second PCR, running roughly 7 to 11 cycles, was carried out with a sample-barcoded 5' primer and a J-beta primer mix. Each CDR3 protein gets one entry after TCRdb re-called the 5' RACE reads with MiXCR. The table includes approximately 600,000 distinct CDR3 sequences, approximately 50% detected once. This entry comes from a study of blood T cells in healthy people across ages.

The chain uses TRBV12-5 and TRBJ2-1, with 8 bases fitting TRBD1. The material sequenced was blood. The TCR was taken from a man aged 55 to 70 in good health. The CDR3 DNA reads TGTGCTAGTGGCCCGGACAGGGCCAATGAGCAGTTCTTC. It translates to CASGPDRANEQFF. The full variable domain, in which reference TRBV12-5 and TRBJ2-1 provide the parts outside the CDR3, is DARVTQTPRHKVTEMGQEVTMRCQPILGHNTVFWYRQTMMQGLELLAYFRNRAPLDDSGMPKDRFSAEMPDATLATLKIQPSEPRDSAVYFCASGPDRANEQFFGPGTRLTVL.